These 26 T cell receptor beta chains were sequenced from one sample in a study of blood T cell repertoires in COVID-19. Sequencing used immunoSEQ multiplex PCR; TCRdb keeps in-frame clones, though not all of them. Among roughly 250,000 clones listed, over 75% were seen once. Sequenced sample: peripheral blood. These receptors came from a human donor in a cohort sampled during active COVID-19.

This chain joins TRBV6-1 and TRBJ2-3, with 7 nucleotides matching TRBD2. The CDR3 loop spans 18 amino acids. V lost 0 bases to trimming and J lost 2 bases; unmatched junction nucleotides: 11. From germline, CDR1 is MNHNS and CDR2 SASEGT. This chain's CDR3 is CASSEARVGGTTTDTQYF. Here the CDR3 DNA reads TGTGCCAGCAGTGAAGCGAGGGTTGGGGGGACTACCACAGATACGCAGTATTTT.

The V and J genes are TRBV28 and TRBJ1-1; TRBD1 is a possible D gene (5 bases). The germline V gene has CDR1 MDHEN and CDR2 SYDVKM. The CDR3 spans 16 residues. Trimming shortened V by 4 bases and J by 5 bases, and 20 bases separated the two germline ends. CDR3 nucleotide sequence: TGTGCCAGCAGTTCACCTCGGAGGGGCTTGGTTACTGAAGCTTTCTTT. This codes for CASSSPRRGLVTEAFF.

This sequence joins TRBV29-1 and TRBJ2-7; D possibly corresponds to TRBD1 (6 bases). This CDR3 has 14 amino acids. Germline V gene data show CDR1 as SQVTM and CDR2 as ANQGSEA. Deletions cut 6 bases from V and 3 bases from J, with 18 bases between. CDR3 residues: CSVGVRGHFYEQYF. DNA of the CDR3: TGCAGCGTGGGGGTGAGGGGACACTTCTACGAGCAGTACTTC.

V gene TRBV19 combines with J gene TRBJ2-7, with a possible D match to TRBD1 (8 bases). Trimming pared 4 bases from V and 4 bases from J, leaving 17 bases between. This CDR3 is built from 15 residues. Germline V gives CDR1 LNHDA, CDR2 SQIVND (reference sequence). CDR3 region: CASSTEDREGYEQYF. CDR3 sequence (DNA): TGTGCCAGTAGTACGGAGGACAGGGAGGGGTACGAGCAGTACTTC.

The rearrangement uses TRBV6-5 and TRBJ1-5; possibly TRBD1 for D (6 bases). From germline, CDR1 is MNHEY and CDR2 SVGAGI. The CDR3 runs to 15 residues. With 7 bases removed from V and 6 bases from J, the gap between germline ends came to 19 bases. The CDR3 region has the DNA TGTGCCAGCACCCATAGGGGGACGATAGGTCAGCCCCAGCATTTT. Translation: CASTHRGTIGQPQHF.

This clone was observed once. The chain employs TRBV7-9 and TRBJ2-2; 11 nucleotides agree with TRBD1. Germline V lookup: CDR1 SEHNR, CDR2 FQNEAQ (reference sequence). With V trimmed by 2 bases and J by 7 bases, 12 bases remained unmatched. The CDR3 loop spans 18 amino acids. The CDR3 loop is CASSLSRTGGFPGGELFF. The CDR3, as DNA: TGTGCCAGCAGCTTAAGCCGGACAGGGGGCTTTCCGGGCGGGGAGCTGTTTTTT.

This chain links TRBV29-1 with TRBJ1-5; unclear D gene. The CDR3 totals 13 residues. V was clipped by 4 bases and J by 3 bases, with 10 bases between them. Germline V gene sequence: CDR1 SQVTM, CDR2 ANQGSEA. The CDR3 nucleotides are TGCAGCGTTGGCCACCAGTCCAATCAGCCCCAGCATTTT. Translating gives CSVGHQSNQPQHF. The whole variable domain, filled in from reference TRBV29-1 and TRBJ1-5, reads SAVISQKPSRDICQRGTSLTIQCQVDSQVTMMFWYRQQPGQSLTLIATANQGSEATYESGFVIDKFPISRPNLTFSTLTVSNMSPEDSSIYLCSVGHQSNQPQHFGDGTRLSIL.

This sequence joins TRBV10-3 and TRBJ2-1; unclear D gene. V lost 7 bases and J 5 bases, leaving 15 bases between the germline ends. The CDR3 runs 14 residues. Germline CDR1 and CDR2: ENHRY and SYGVKD. CDR3 DNA sequence: TGTGCCATCAAGGCTTCCGGCGGAAACAATGAGCAGTTCTTC. This translates into CAIKASGGNNEQFF.

This rearrangement joins TRBV29-1 to TRBJ2-3; 7 bases align to TRBD2. V was clipped by 1 base and J by 6 bases; unmatched bases: 10. This CDR3 has 15 amino acids. The germline V gene has CDR1 SQVTM and CDR2 ANQGSEA. The CDR3 region has the DNA TGCAGCGTTGAAGTTATGGCGGGAGTTAGTGATACGCAGTATTTT. This sequence encodes CSVEVMAGVSDTQYF.

This sequence joins TRBV24-1 and TRBJ2-3; no reliable D call. V lost 3 bases and J 1 base, leaving 4 bases between the germline ends. The CDR3 runs 13 residues. In germline, CDR1 is KGHDR, CDR2 SFDVKD. CDR3 sequence: CATSDVGTDTQYF. The CDR3 bases are TGTGCCACCAGTGATGTAGGCACAGATACGCAGTATTTT.

The chain combines TRBV4-1 with TRBJ2-5, with 11 bases that match TRBD2. Germline V CDR1 and CDR2: MGHRA, YSYEKL. V was pared by 1 base and J by 5 bases, with 6 bases of the junction left unmatched. This CDR3 has 16 residues. The CDR3 DNA is TGCGCCAGCAGCCAAGGACTAGCGGGACTGGAGGAGACCCAGTACTTC. Residues: CASSQGLAGLEETQYF.

The J gene is TRBJ1-1, the V gene TRBV9; unclear D gene. This CDR3 has 16 amino acids. Germline lookup yields CDR1 SGDLS and CDR2 YYNGEE. The V end was cut by 0 bases, the J end by 3 bases, with 15 bases between. CDR3: CASSVVRRTGDTEAFF. In DNA, the CDR3 is TGTGCCAGCAGCGTAGTGCGGCGAACGGGAGACACTGAAGCTTTCTTT.

At least ten counts were recorded for this clone. The chain joins TRBV29-1 to TRBJ2-1, with TRBD2 identical over 7 bases. The CDR3 consists of 15 residues. V lost 3 bases to trimming and J lost 4 bases; unmatched junction nucleotides: 9. The germline V gene encodes CDR1 SQVTM and CDR2 ANQGSEA. CDR3 in amino acids: CSVEGLAGDYNEQFF. The CDR3, as DNA: TGCAGCGTTGAGGGTCTGGCGGGAGATTACAATGAGCAGTTCTTC.

This clone was seen a handful of times. The chain combines TRBV6-2 or TRBV6-3 with TRBJ2-7, with D possibly being TRBD2 (6 bases). Trimming shortened V by 2 bases and J by 7 bases, and 9 bases separated the two germline ends. The germline CDR1 and CDR2 sequences are MNHEY and SVGEGT. This CDR3 region has 12 residues. Here the CDR3 DNA reads TGTGCCAGCAGTTACGGGGGGTTTGAGCAGTACTTC. It yields the protein CASSYGGFEQYF.

The chain joins TRBV24-1 to TRBJ2-3; TRBD2 aligns across 9 bases. The CDR3 is 16 amino acids. Germline-derived CDR1 and CDR2 are KGHDR and SFDVKD. V lost 7 bases to trimming and J lost 5 bases; unmatched junction nucleotides: 12. Written as DNA, the CDR3 is TGTGCCACCAGCCGATGGGCGGGGGGGCGAGAAGATACGCAGTATTTT. This gives the protein CATSRWAGGREDTQYF.

J is TRBJ2-5 and V is TRBV5-5, with TRBD1 matching over 7 bases. There are 15 residues in the CDR3. CDR1 and CDR2 (germline): SGHKS, YYEKEE (reference sequence). V lost 4 bases and J lost 5; bases outside the gene matches: 11. This chain's CDR3 is CASSPHRGSGETQYF. The CDR3 region has the DNA TGTGCCAGCAGCCCGCACAGGGGTTCTGGGGAGACCCAGTACTTC.

The chain has TRBV19 and TRBJ1-6; TRBD1 aligns across 9 bases. Germline assignment: CDR1 LNHDA and CDR2 SQIVND (reference sequence). The J segment lost 9 bases and the V segment lost 4 bases, leaving 7 bases of the junction unmatched. This CDR3 has 15 residues. The CDR3 nucleotides are TGTGCCAGTAGTACCTCGGGGACAGGGCTTTCACCCCTCCACTTT. This encodes CASSTSGTGLSPLHF.

This chain links TRBV6-2 or TRBV6-3 with TRBJ1-2; 7 positions agree with TRBD1. V shed 2 bases, J shed 3 bases, and the junction held 6 bases outside the gene matches. This CDR3 is 15 amino acids long. The germline CDR1 and CDR2 sequences are MNHEY and SVGEGT. DNA for the CDR3: TGTGCCAGCAGTTACCGGGACAGCCCGTACTATGGCTACACCTTC. Translation gives CASSYRDSPYYGYTF.

The chain links TRBV19 to TRBJ2-3; D is unresolved. Germline V CDR1 and CDR2: LNHDA, SQIVND (reference sequence). V was shortened by 0 bases and J by 4 bases, with 8 bases between the two germline ends. This CDR3 is 14 amino acids long. The CDR3 bases are TGTGCCAGTAGTATAGATTCGGGTGCAGATACGCAGTATTTT. This codes for CASSIDSGADTQYF.

The genes are TRBV5-1 and TRBJ1-6; D not certain. There are 16 residues in the CDR3. The germline V gene encodes CDR1 SGHRS and CDR2 YFSETQ. The germline V and J ends were trimmed by 0 bases and 6 bases, with 13 bases remaining between them. CDR3 loop: CASSLVAGQGNSPLHF. DNA of the CDR3: TGCGCCAGCAGCTTGGTAGCGGGCCAAGGTAATTCACCCCTCCACTTT.

The chain recombines TRBV2 with TRBJ2-3; no firm D call. The CDR3 loop spans 15 amino acids. Per the germline V gene, CDR1 is SNHLY and CDR2 is FYNNEI. V lost 4 bases and J lost 2, with 13 bases in between. The CDR3 reads CASSGHRENTDTQYF. CDR3 bases: TGTGCCAGCAGTGGACACAGAGAAAACACAGATACGCAGTATTTT.

This clone was recorded many times. This rearrangement joins TRBV18 to TRBJ2-3, with a weak D call TRBD2 (7 bases). Germline CDR1 KGHSH, CDR2 LQKENI. V was shortened by 8 bases and J by 3 bases, with 18 bases between the two germline ends. This CDR3 comprises 15 residues. In DNA, the CDR3 is TGTGCCAGCCAGCAACGTGGGGGGGCTACAGATACGCAGTATTTT. Protein product: CASQQRGGATDTQYF.

The rearrangement uses TRBV4-2 and TRBJ2-7; 10 nucleotides align to TRBD2. In germline, CDR1 is LGHNA, CDR2 YNFKEQ. The CDR3 totals 16 residues. The V segment lost 1 base and the J segment 0 bases; nucleotides outside the gene matches: 3. This chain's CDR3 is CASSQASSGGSYEQYF. CDR3 bases: TGTGCCAGCAGCCAAGCCTCTAGCGGGGGCTCCTACGAGCAGTACTTC.

The CDR3 sequence is CATSEGTGRDEQFF. The CDR3 region has the DNA TGTGCCACCAGTGAGGGGACAGGGAGGGATGAGCAGTTCTTC. V and J are TRBV24-1 and TRBJ2-1, with TRBD1 matching 9 bases. Germline V gene lookup returns CDR1 KGHDR and CDR2 SFDVKD. The CDR3 is made up of 14 amino acids. V was pared by 4 bases and J by 8 bases, with 5 bases of the junction left unmatched.

The chain combines TRBV12-3 or TRBV12-4 with TRBJ1-1, with TRBD1 identical over 10 bases. This CDR3 has 13 amino acids. V was clipped by 9 bases and J by 3 bases; unmatched bases: 4. For the CDR3, the DNA is TGTGCCAGTAAGACAGGGGGCTACACTGAAGCTTTCTTT. This gives the protein CASKTGGYTEAFF.

The CDR3 DNA sequence: TGTGCCAGTAGTAACCGGGACAGGTTAGGATACGAGCAGTACTTC. Protein product: CASSNRDRLGYEQYF. The chain recombines TRBV19 with TRBJ2-7, with TRBD1 matching over 8 bases. The CDR3 is made up of 15 amino acids. Losses at the gene ends were 4 bases for V and 4 bases for J; bases not matched to a gene: 9. Germline assignment: CDR1 LNHDA and CDR2 SQIVND (reference sequence).